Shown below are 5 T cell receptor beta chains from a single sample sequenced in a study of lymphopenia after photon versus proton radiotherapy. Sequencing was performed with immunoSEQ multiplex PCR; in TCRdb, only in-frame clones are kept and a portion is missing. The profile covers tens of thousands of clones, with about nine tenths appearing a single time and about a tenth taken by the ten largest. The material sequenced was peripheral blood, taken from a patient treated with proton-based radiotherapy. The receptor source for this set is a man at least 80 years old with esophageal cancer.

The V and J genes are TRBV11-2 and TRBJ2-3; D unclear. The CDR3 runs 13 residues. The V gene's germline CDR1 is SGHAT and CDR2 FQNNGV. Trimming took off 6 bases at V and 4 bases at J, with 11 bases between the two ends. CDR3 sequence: CASSPLTSDTQYF. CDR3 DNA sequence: TGTGCCAGCAGTCCCCTTACGTCAGATACGCAGTATTTT.

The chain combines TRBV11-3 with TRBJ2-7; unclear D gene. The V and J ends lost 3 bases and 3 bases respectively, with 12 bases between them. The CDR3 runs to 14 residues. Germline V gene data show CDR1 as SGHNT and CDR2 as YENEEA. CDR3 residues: CASSLDGTRYEQYF. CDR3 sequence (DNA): TGTGCCAGCAGCTTGGACGGTACTCGCTACGAGCAGTACTTC.

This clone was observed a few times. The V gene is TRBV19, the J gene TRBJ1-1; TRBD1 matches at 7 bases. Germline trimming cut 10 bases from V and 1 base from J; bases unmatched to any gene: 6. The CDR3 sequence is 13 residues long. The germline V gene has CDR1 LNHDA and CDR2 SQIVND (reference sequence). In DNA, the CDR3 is TGTGCCACTCGACAGGGACCGAACACTGAAGCTTTCTTT. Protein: CATRQGPNTEAFF.

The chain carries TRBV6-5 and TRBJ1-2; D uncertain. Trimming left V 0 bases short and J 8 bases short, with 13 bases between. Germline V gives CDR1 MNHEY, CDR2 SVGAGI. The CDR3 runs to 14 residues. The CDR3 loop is CASSYSYPQRGYTF. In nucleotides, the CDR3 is TGTGCCAGCAGTTACTCGTACCCCCAGCGGGGCTACACCTTC.

The DNA of the CDR3 is TGTGCCAGTAAAAAGGACAGATACTCCTACGAGCAGTACTTC. It is translated as CASKKDRYSYEQYF. This chain joins TRBV19 and TRBJ2-7, with a possible D match to TRBD1 (6 bases). Germline CDR1 reads LNHDA; CDR2 reads SQIVND (reference sequence). Trimming shortened V by 7 bases and J by 0 bases, and 13 bases separated the two germline ends. The CDR3 extends over 14 amino acids. The full variable domain, completed using reference TRBV19 and TRBJ2-7, is DGGITQSPKYLFRKEGQNVTLSCEQNLNHDAMYWYRQDPGQGLRLIYYSQIVNDFQKGDIAEGYSVSREKKESFPLTVTSAQKNPTAFYLCASKKDRYSYEQYFGPGTRLTVT.